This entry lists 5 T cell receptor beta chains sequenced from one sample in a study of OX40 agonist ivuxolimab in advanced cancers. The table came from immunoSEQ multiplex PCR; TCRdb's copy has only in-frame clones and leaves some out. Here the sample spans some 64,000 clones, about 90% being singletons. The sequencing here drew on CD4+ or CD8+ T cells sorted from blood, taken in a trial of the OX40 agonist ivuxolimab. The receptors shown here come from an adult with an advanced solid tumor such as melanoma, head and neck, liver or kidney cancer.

DNA of the CDR3: TGTGCCAGCAGTGACTACCCCAAATCTAACTATGGCTACACCTTC. Its protein is CASSDYPKSNYGYTF. J is TRBJ1-2 and V is TRBV6-4; D gene unclear. Trimming removed 1 base from V and 0 bases from J, with 9 bases in between. CDR3 length equals 15 residues. Per the germline V gene, CDR1 is MRHNA and CDR2 is SNTAGT.

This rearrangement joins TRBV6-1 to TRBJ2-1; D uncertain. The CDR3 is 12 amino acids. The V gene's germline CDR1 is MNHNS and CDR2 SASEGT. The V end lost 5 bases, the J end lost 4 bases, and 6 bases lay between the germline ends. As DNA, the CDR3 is TGTGCCAGCAGTCCCCGGTACAATGAGCAGTTCTTC. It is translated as CASSPRYNEQFF.

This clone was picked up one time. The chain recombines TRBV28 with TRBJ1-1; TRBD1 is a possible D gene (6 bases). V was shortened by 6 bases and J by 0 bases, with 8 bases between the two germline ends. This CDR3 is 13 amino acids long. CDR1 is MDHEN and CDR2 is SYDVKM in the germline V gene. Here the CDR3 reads CASSGTMNTEAFF. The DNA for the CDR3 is TGTGCCAGCAGCGGGACAATGAACACTGAAGCTTTCTTT. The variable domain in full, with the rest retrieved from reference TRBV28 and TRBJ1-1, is DVKVTQSSRYLVKRTGEKVFLECVQDMDHENMFWYRQDPGLGLRLIYFSYDVKMKEKGDIPEGYSVSREKKERFSLILESASTNQTSMYLCASSGTMNTEAFFGQGTRLTVV.

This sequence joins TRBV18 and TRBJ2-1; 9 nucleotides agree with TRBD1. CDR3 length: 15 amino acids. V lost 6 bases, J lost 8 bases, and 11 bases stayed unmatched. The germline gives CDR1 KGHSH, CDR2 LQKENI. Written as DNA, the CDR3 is TGTGCCAGCTCCCTGGCGGGACAGGGTTTCCATGAGCAGTTCTTC. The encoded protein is CASSLAGQGFHEQFF.

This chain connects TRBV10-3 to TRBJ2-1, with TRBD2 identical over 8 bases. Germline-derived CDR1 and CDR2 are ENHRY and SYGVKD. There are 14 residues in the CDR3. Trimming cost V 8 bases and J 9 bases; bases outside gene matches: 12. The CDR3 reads CAIGRAGTRGEQFF. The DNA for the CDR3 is TGTGCCATCGGGAGGGCCGGGACTAGGGGTGAGCAGTTCTTC.